Reported below is one T cell receptor (beta chain). Its target is unknown. The sample belongs to a study of graft-versus-host responses after intestinal transplantation. Germline loops: CDR1 SGHAT, CDR2 FQNNGV. Trimming cost V 6 bases and J 0 bases, with 10 bases left between them. CDR3 size: 14 residues. This table comes from immunoSEQ multiplex PCR, and its TCRdb copy is limited to in-frame clones, with some not included. The sample records 120,000 or so clones, 80% to 95% being singletons. The input for sequencing was unstimulated CD8+ T cells sorted from spleen or lymph node cells, taken before intestinal transplant. The source of this sequence is a human donor who received an intestinal transplant. The rearrangement links TRBV11-2 to TRBJ2-3, with unresolved D. The CDR3 reads CASRHYHSTDTQYF. The CDR3 DNA reads TGTGCCAGCAGACACTACCACAGCACAGATACGCAGTATTTT.